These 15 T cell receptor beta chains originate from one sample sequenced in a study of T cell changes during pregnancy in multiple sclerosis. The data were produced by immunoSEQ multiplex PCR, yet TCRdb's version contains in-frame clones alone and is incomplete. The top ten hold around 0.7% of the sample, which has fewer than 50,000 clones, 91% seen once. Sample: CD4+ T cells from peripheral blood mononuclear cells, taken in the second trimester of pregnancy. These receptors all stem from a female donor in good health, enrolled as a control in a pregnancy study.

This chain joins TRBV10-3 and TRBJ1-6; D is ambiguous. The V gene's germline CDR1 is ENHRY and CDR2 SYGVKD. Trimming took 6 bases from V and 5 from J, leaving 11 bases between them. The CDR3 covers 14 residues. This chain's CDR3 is CAIRPARDNSPLHF. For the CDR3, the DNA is TGTGCCATCAGGCCCGCCCGGGATAATTCACCCCTCCACTTT.

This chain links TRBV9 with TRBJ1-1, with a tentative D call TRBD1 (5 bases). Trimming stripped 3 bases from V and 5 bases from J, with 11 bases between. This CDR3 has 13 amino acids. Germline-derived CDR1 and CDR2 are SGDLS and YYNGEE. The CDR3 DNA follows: TGTGCCAGCAGCGCCCTTAGGGGTACTGAAGCTTTCTTT. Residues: CASSALRGTEAFF.

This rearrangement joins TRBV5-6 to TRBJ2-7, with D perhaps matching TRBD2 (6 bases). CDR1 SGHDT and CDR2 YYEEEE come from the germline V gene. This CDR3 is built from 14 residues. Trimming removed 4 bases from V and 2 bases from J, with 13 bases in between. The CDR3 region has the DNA TGTGCCAGCAGCCCGGGACTCCGTACCTACGAGCAGTACTTC. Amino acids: CASSPGLRTYEQYF.

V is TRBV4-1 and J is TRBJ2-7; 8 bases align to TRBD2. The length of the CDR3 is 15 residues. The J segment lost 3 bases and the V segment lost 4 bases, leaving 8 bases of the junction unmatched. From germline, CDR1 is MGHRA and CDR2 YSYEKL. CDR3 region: CASSRYNGGDYEQYF. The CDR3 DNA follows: TGCGCCAGCAGCCGATACAACGGGGGGGACTACGAGCAGTACTTC.

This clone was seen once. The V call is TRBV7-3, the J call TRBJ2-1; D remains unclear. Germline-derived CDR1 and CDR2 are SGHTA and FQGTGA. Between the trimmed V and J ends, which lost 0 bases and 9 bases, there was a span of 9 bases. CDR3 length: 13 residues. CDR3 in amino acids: CASSLTTRGEQFF. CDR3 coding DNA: TGTGCCAGCAGCTTAACTACCCGCGGTGAGCAGTTCTTC.

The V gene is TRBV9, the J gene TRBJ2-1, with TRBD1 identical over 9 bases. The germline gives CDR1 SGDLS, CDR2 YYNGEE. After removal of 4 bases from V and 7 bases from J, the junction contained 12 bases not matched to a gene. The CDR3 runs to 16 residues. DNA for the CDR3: TGTGCCAGCAGCTCAACTCCGGGACAGGGACCAAATGAGCAGTTCTTC. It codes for CASSSTPGQGPNEQFF.

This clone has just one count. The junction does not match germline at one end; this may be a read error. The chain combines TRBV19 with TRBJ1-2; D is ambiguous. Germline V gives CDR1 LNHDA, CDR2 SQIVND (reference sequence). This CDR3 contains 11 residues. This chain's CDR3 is CASIALVLSPF. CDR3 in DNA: TGTGCCAGTATCGCGCTAGTATTATCACCTTTC. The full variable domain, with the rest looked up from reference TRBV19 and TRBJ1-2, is DGGITQSPKYLFRKEGQNVTLSCEQNLNHDAMYWYRQDPGQGLRLIYYSQIVNDFQKGDIAEGYSVSREKKESFPLTVTSAQKNPTAFYLCASIALVLSPFGSGTRLTVV.

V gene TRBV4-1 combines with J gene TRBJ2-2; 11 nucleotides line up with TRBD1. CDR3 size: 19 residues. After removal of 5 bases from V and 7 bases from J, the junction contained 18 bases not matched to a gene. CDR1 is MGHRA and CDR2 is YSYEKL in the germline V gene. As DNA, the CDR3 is TGCGCCAGCAGCTTGGGGGAGCTCCGGGACAGGGGGAAAGGCGGGGAGCTGTTTTTT. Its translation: CASSLGELRDRGKGGELFF.

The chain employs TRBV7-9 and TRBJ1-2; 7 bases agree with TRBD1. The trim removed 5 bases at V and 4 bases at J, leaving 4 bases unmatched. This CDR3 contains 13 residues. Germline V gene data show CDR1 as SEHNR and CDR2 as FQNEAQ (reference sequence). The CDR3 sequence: CASSPTGTYGYTF. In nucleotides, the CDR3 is TGTGCCAGCAGCCCGACAGGGACCTATGGCTACACCTTC.

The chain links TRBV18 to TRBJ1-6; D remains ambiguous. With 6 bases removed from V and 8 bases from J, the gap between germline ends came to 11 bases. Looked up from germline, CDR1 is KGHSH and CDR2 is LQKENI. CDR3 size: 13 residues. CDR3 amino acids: CASSSREDSPLHF. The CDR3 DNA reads TGTGCCAGCTCCTCCCGAGAGGATTCACCCCTCCACTTT.

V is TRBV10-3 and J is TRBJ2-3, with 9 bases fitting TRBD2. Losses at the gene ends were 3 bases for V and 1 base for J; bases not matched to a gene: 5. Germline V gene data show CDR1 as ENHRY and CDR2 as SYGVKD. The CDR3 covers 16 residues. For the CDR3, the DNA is TGTGCCATCAGTGAAGTTGCGGGGGGGCGCACAGATACGCAGTATTTT. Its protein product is CAISEVAGGRTDTQYF.

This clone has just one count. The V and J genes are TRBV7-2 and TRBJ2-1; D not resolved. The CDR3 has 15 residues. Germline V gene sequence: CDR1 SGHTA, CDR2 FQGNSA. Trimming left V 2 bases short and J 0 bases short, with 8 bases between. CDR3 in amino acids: CASSLSSSSYNEQFF. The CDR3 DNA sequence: TGTGCCAGCAGCTTATCTTCCAGCTCCTACAATGAGCAGTTCTTC. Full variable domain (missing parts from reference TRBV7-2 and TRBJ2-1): GAGVSQSPSNKVTEKGKDVELRCDPISGHTALYWYRQSLGQGLEFLIYFQGNSAPDKSGLPSDRFSAERTGGSVSTLTIQRTQQEDSAVYLCASSLSSSSYNEQFFGPGTRLTVL.

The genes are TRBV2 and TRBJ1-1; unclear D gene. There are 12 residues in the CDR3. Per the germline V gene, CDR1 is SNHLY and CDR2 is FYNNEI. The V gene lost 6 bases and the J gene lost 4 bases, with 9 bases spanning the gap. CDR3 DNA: TGTGCCAGCAGGGGAGAGGGCACTGAAGCTTTCTTT. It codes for CASRGEGTEAFF.

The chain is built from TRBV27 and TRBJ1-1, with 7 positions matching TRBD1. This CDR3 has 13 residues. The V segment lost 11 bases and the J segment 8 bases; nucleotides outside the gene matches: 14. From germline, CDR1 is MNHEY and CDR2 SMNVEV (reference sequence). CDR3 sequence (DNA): TGTGCCTTAGGGGGCGATCCACCAACAGAAGCTTTCTTT. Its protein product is CALGGDPPTEAFF.

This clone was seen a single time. The CDR3 DNA reads TGCGCCAGCAGCTTGGATGTTGGGACACTTTTACTGTTTTTT. Translated: CASSLDVGTLLLFF. The gene calls are TRBV5-1 and TRBJ1-4, with a possible D match to TRBD1 (6 bases). V dropped 0 bases and J dropped 13 bases, with 16 bases sitting between them. Germline CDR1 reads SGHRS; CDR2 reads YFSETQ. CDR3 length: 14 amino acids.